The clone carrying this T cell receptor (beta chain) has just a few counts. The data were obtained in a study of human T cells and chemical hapten exposure. As for time point: pre-sensitization, week 0. Treatment meaning: therapeutic diphenylcyclopropenone sensitization with weekly scalp DPC. Authors' data handling: Per sample, the median was 95,638 TCRs, with values from around 24,000 to 710,000. TCRdb re-called the RACE reads through MiXCR, storing one row per CDR3 protein. TCRdb, rather than the study authors, made the V and J calls. The table includes 250,000 to 300,000 distinct CDR3 sequences, roughly 7.7% detected once. There are 16 residues in the CDR3. Trimming cost V 4 bases and J 3 bases, with 17 bases left between them. CDR1 is SGHRS and CDR2 is YFSETQ in the germline V gene.

This sequence joins TRBV5-1 and TRBJ1-3, with D maybe TRBD1 (6 bases). The specimen was whole blood, collected in connection with sensitization to the hapten diphenylcyclopropenone (DPC). The clonotype was recovered from a young man with alopecia areata. Some clones in this sample may be carry-over from other donors' samples. In nucleotides, the CDR3 is TGCGCCAGCAGCCCTTCGGCAGGGGCTGATGGAAACACCATATATTTT. Its translation is CASSPSAGADGNTIYF.